The clone carrying this TCR beta chain was seen a handful of times. Antigen: not known. Germline CDR1 reads SGHTA; CDR2 reads FQGNSA. The CDR3 consists of 14 residues. Trimming took 2 bases from V and 1 from J, leaving 8 bases between them. TCRdb passed the reads through MiXCR, listing each CDR3 protein once. The sample records approximately 590,000 distinct CDR3 sequences, around 40% being singletons. The data were taken from a study of T cell repertoires in cytomegalovirus infection. Study background: Both a matching HLA type and CMV infection were indicated by public TCR beta signatures. Study-wide findings and caveats: There were carriers of CMV plus the relevant HLA, and cumulative public TCR beta family frequency identified them.

This TCR was recovered from a human donor in good health (CMV status not recorded). Some clones in this sample may be carry-over from other donors' samples. Sequenced material: cultured PBMCs, taken from culture after CMV antigen stimulation. V gene TRBV7-2 combines with J gene TRBJ1-2; a weak D match, TRBD1 (6 bases). CDR3 in DNA: TGTGCCAGCAGCTTAATGGACAGTAACTATGGCTACACCTTC. Its protein is CASSLMDSNYGYTF.